This is a list of T cell receptor beta chains from one sample in a study of regulatory T cells in long-lasting Graves disease. Each CDR3 protein gets one entry after TCRdb re-called the multiplex PCR reads with MiXCR. The table records some 460,000 distinct CDR3 sequences, 15% to 20% of them present only once. The same specimen was also included in a second study, on T cells in Graves' hyperthyroidism and ophthalmopathy.

The material was peripheral blood mononuclear cells (PBMCs), obtained at new diagnosis, from a patient treated with antithyroid drugs. Receptor source: a man aged 40-49 years with Graves disease. Both conserved end residues are part of each CDR3. D genes are given only for firm matches. The size entry is marked missing in some rows and otherwise reads once, few, many or a size class.

>TRBV5-1|.|many|TRBJ1-2
CASSLEWLGGYTF
TGCGCCAGCAGCTTGGAATGGTTGGGAGGCTACACCTTC
>TRBV30|TRBD1|many|TRBJ1-3
CAWSRDSGSGNTIYF
TGTGCCTGGAGTCGGGACAGTGGCTCTGGAAACACCATATATTTT
>TRBV11-2|.|many|TRBJ2-7
CASSFFQRSSYEQYF
TGTGCCAGCAGCTTCTTCCAGAGAAGCTCCTACGAGCAGTACTTC
>TRBV12-3/TRBV12-4|TRBD2|many|TRBJ2-1
CASTFRLARDNEQFF
TGTGCCAGCACCTTTAGACTAGCGCGGGACAATGAGCAGTTCTTC
>TRBV5-1|TRBD1|many|TRBJ1-1
CASSFRDSLLNTEAFF
TGCGCCAGCAGCTTCAGGGACAGTCTCCTGAACACTGAAGCTTTCTTT
>TRBV3-1|.|many|TRBJ2-5
CASSHSGETQYF
TGTGCCAGCAGCCACAGCGGGGAGACCCAGTACTTC
>TRBV4-1|.|few|TRBJ2-7
CASSHKEGGVYEQYF
TGCGCCAGCAGCCACAAAGAGGGGGGAGTCTACGAGCAGTACTTC
>TRBV10-2|.|.|TRBJ1-2
CASSESSADYGYTF
TGCGCCAGCAGTGAGTCGTCGGCAGACTATGGCTACACCTTC
>TRBV10-3|.|many|TRBJ1-2
CAISEDPGNYGYTF
TGTGCCATCAGTGAAGACCCTGGGAATTATGGCTACACCTTC
>TRBV7-9|.|.|TRBJ2-3
CASSLASGGGVDTQYF
TGTGCCAGCAGCTTAGCCAGCGGAGGTGGCGTCGATACGCAGTATTTT
>TRBV27|TRBD2|many|TRBJ2-5
CASSLQAGGRETQYF
TGTGCCAGCAGTTTACAAGCGGGAGGACGTGAGACCCAGTACTTC
>TRBV18|.|many|TRBJ1-4
CASSPGNEKLFF
TGTGCCAGCTCACCAGGGAATGAAAAACTGTTTTTT
>TRBV29-1|.|few|TRBJ2-7
CSGLLPYEQYF
TGCAGCGGTCTCCTCCCCTACGAGCAGTACTTC
>TRBV12-3/TRBV12-4|.|many|TRBJ1-5
CASSPRGDPHQPQHF
TGTGCCAGCAGCCCCCGGGGGGACCCCCATCAGCCCCAGCATTTT
>TRBV11-2|TRBD1|few|TRBJ2-7
CASSCFRDRGLCEQYF
TGTGCCAGCAGCTGTTTCCGGGACAGGGGTTTGTGCGAGCAGTACTTC
>TRBV2|TRBD2|many|TRBJ2-1
CASSEPGRREQFF
TGTGCCAGCAGTGAACCCGGGAGGAGGGAGCAGTTCTTC
>TRBV9|.|many|TRBJ2-7
CASSVAWGIAYEQYF
TGTGCCAGCAGCGTAGCTTGGGGAATCGCCTACGAGCAGTACTTC
>TRBV2|.|many|TRBJ2-7
CASRPTGPPTSYEQYF
TGTGCCAGCAGACCTACAGGGCCCCCAACCTCCTACGAGCAGTACTTC
>TRBV5-1|TRBD1|many|TRBJ2-1
CASSWSGGDLNEQFF
TGCGCCAGCAGTTGGTCAGGGGGAGATCTCAATGAGCAGTTCTTC
>TRBV12-3/TRBV12-4|TRBD1|many|TRBJ2-2
CASSPTGTGELFF
TGTGCCAGCTCCCCGACAGGGACCGGGGAGCTGTTTTTT
>TRBV7-9|.|few|TRBJ1-1
CASSLAGREGEAFF
TGTGCCAGCAGCTTAGCAGGCAGGGAGGGTGAAGCTTTCTTT
>TRBV2|TRBD2|few|TRBJ2-1
CASSDSLRAGGLGEQFF
TGTGCCAGCAGTGATTCCTTGCGCGCGGGAGGGCTGGGTGAGCAGTTCTTC
>TRBV19|.|.|TRBJ2-7
CATRDQSSYEQYF
TGTGCCACCCGGGACCAAAGCTCCTACGAGCAGTACTTC
>TRBV20-1|.|few|TRBJ1-1
CSAPSRGTEAFF
TGCAGTGCTCCTTCGAGGGGCACTGAAGCTTTCTTT
>TRBV5-1|.|few|TRBJ2-7
CASSSGDAISSYEQYF
TGCGCCAGCAGCTCCGGGGACGCGATTTCCTCCTACGAGCAGTACTTC
>TRBV7-3|.|many|TRBJ1-2
CASSSGRNYGYTF
TGCGCCAGCAGCTCTGGTCGAAACTATGGCTACACCTTC
>TRBV24-1|TRBD1|many|TRBJ2-1
CATSDPTGNNEQFF
TGTGCCACCAGTGACCCGACAGGGAACAATGAGCAGTTCTTC
>TRBV28|TRBD1|.|TRBJ2-1
CASSFSLLRGSYNEQFF
TGTGCCAGCAGTTTTTCTCTACTCAGGGGGTCCTACAATGAGCAGTTCTTC
>TRBV10-3|.|.|TRBJ2-1
CAISEGGLGFSYNEQFF
TGTGCCATCAGTGAAGGAGGACTCGGATTTTCCTACAATGAGCAGTTCTTC
>TRBV19|.|.|TRBJ2-1
CASSISNEQFF
TGTGCCAGTAGTATCAGTAATGAGCAGTTCTTC
>TRBV11-2|.|many|TRBJ2-5
CASSLVSGETQYF
TGTGCCAGCAGCTTAGTTTCGGGAGAGACCCAGTACTTC
>TRBV12-3/TRBV12-4|.|.|TRBJ1-6
CASSLDPRPNSPLHF
TGTGCCAGCAGTTTAGACCCTCGTCCGAATTCACCCCTCCACTTT